The 2 T cell receptor beta chains in this list originate from one sample, sequenced in a study of T cell responses to AZD1222 COVID-19 vaccine. Assay used: immunoSEQ multiplex PCR; TCRdb lists only in-frame clones, some missing. The data hold 250,000 to 300,000 clones, with almost 95% observed a single time. The sequencing used peripheral blood, collected 28 days after the second AZD1222 dose. The receptors were gathered from an adult who received the AZD1222 COVID-19 vaccine.

The CDR3 is CASSLTGTHLMNTEAFF. As DNA, the CDR3 is TGTGCCAGCAGCTTGACCGGGACACACCTCATGAACACTGAAGCTTTCTTT. The rearrangement joins TRBV7-8 to TRBJ1-1, with a tentative D call TRBD1 (6 bases). V was clipped by 3 bases and J by 0 bases, with 17 bases between them. Germline assignment: CDR1 SGHVS and CDR2 FQNEAQ. The CDR3 has 17 amino acids.

The J gene is TRBJ2-7, the V gene TRBV5-1; the D gene is possibly TRBD1 (6 bases). With 3 bases removed from V and 0 bases from J, the gap between germline ends came to 7 bases. Germline values: CDR1 SGHRS, CDR2 YFSETQ. The length of the CDR3 is 13 residues. The chain's CDR3 is CASSYRDSYEQYF. In DNA, the CDR3 is TGCGCCAGCAGCTACAGGGACTCCTACGAGCAGTACTTC.